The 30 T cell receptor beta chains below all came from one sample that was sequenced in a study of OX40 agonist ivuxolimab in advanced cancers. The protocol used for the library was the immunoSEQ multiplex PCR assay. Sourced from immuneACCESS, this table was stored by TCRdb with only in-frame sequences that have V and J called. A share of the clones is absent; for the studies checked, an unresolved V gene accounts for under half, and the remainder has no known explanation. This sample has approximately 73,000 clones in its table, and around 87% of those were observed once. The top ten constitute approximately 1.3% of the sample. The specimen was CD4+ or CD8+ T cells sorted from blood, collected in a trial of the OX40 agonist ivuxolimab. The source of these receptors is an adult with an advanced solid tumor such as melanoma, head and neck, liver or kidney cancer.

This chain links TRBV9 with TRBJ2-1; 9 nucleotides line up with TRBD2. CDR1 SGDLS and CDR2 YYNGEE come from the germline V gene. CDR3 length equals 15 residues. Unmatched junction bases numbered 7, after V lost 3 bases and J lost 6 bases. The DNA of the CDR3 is TGTGCCAGCAGCGCTAGCGGGACACAACTCAATGAGCAGTTCTTC. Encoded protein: CASSASGTQLNEQFF.

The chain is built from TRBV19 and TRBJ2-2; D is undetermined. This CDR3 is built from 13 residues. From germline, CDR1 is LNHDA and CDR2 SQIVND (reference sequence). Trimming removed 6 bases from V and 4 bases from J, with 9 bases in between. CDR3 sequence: CASSLSSTGELFF. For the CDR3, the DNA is TGTGCCAGTAGCCTGAGTTCCACCGGGGAGCTGTTTTTT.

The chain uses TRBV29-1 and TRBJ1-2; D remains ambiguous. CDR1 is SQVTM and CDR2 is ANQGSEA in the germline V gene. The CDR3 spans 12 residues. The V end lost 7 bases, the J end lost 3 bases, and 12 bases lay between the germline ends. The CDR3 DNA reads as TGCAGCGCTGGGATGAAGGACTATGGCTACACCTTC. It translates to CSAGMKDYGYTF.

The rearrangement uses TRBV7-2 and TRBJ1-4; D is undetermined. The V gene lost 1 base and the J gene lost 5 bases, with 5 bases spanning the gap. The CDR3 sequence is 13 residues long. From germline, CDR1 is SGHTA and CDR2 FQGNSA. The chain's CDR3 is CASSLVQNEKLFF. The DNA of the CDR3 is TGTGCCAGCAGCTTAGTACAGAATGAAAAACTGTTTTTT.

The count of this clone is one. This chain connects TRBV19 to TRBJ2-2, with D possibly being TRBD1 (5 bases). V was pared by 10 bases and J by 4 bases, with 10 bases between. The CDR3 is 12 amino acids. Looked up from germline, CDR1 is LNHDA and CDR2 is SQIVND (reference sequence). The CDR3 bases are TGTGCCACGTACAGGCCCACCGGGGAGCTGTTTTTT. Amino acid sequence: CATYRPTGELFF.

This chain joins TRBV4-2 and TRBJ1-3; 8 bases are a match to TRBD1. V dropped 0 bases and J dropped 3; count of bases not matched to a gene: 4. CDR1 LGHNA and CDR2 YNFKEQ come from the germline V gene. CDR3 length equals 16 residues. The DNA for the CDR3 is TGTGCCAGCAGCCAAGATGTCAGGGGGCTTGGAAACACCATATATTTT. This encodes CASSQDVRGLGNTIYF.

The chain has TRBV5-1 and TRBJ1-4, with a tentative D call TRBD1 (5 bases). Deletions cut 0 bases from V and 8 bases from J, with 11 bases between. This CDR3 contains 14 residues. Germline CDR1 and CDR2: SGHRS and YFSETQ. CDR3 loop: CASSLGRGEEKLFF. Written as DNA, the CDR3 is TGCGCCAGCAGCTTGGGAAGGGGTGAGGAAAAACTGTTTTTT. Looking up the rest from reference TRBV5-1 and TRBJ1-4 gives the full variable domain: KAGVTQTPRYLIKTRGQQVTLSCSPISGHRSVSWYQQTPGQGLQFLFEYFSETQRNKGNFPGRFSGRQFSNSRSEMNVSTLELGDSALYLCASSLGRGEEKLFFGSGTQLSVL.

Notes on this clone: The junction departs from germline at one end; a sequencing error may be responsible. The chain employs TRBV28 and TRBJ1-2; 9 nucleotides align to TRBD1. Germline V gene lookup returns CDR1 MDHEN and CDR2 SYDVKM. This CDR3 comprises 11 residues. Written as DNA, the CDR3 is TGTGCCAGCAGTTTGAACAGGGGGCGAGCGTTC. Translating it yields CASSLNRGRAF.

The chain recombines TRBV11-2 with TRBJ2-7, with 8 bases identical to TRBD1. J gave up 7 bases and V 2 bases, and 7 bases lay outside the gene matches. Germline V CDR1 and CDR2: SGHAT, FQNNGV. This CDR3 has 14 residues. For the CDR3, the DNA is TGTGCCAGCAGCTTACGGGACAGGACCTCTGAGCAGTACTTC. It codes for CASSLRDRTSEQYF.

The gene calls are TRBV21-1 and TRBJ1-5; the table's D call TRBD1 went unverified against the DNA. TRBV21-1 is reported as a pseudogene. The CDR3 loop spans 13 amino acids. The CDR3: CASFDRVVEPQHF. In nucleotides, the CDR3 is TGTGCCAGCTTTGACAGGGTGGTGGAGCCCCAGCATTTT.

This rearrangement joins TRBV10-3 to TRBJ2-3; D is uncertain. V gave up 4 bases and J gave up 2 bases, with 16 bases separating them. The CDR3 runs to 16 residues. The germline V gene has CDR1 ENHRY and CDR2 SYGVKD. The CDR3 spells CAISGKGGTFTDTQYF. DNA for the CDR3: TGTGCCATCAGTGGGAAAGGCGGAACCTTCACAGATACGCAGTATTTT.

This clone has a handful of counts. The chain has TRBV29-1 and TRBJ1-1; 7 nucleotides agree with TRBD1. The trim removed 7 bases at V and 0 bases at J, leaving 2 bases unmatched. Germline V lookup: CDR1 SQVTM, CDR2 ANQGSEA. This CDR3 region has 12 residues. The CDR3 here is CSGDSVNTEAFF. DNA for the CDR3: TGCAGCGGGGACAGTGTGAACACTGAAGCTTTCTTT.

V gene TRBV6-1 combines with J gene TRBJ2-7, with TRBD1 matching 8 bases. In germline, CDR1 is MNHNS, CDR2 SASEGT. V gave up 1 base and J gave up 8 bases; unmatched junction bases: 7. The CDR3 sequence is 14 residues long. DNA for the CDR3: TGTGCCAGCAGTGAAGGGACAGGGAGTTTGAAGCAGTACTTC. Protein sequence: CASSEGTGSLKQYF.

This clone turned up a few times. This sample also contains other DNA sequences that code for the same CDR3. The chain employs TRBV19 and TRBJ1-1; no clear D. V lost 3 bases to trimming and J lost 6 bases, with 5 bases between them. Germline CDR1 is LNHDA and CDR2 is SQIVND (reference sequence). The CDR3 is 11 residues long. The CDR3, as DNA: TGTGCCAGTAGTATGTTGGCTGAAGCTTTCTTT. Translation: CASSMLAEAFF.

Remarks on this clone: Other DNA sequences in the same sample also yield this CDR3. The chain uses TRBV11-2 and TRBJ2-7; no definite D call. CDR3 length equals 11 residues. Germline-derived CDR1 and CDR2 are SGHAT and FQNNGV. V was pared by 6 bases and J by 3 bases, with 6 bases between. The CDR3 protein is CASRKGYEQYF. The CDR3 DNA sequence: TGTGCCAGCAGAAAGGGCTACGAGCAGTACTTC. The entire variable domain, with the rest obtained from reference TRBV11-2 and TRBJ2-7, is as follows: EAGVAQSPRYKIIEKRQSVAFWCNPISGHATLYWYQQILGQGPKLLIQFQNNGVVDDSQLPKDRFSAERLKGVDSTLKIQPAKLEDSAVYLCASRKGYEQYFGPGTRLTVT.

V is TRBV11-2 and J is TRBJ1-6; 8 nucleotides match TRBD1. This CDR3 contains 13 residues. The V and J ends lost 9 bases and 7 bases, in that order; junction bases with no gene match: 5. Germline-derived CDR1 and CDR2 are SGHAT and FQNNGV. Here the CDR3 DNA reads TGTGCCAGGTCCGACAGGGGCAATTCACCCCTCCACTTT. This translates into CARSDRGNSPLHF.

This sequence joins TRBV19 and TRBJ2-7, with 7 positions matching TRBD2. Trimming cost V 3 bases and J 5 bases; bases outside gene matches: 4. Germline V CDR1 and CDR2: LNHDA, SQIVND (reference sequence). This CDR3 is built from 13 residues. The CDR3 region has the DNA TGTGCCAGTAGTATCCCGGGGGGAGACGAGCAGTACTTC. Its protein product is CASSIPGGDEQYF.

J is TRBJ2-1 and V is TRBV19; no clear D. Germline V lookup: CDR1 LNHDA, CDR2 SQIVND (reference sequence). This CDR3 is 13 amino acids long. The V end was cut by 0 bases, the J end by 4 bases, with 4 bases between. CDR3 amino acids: CASSIEGYNEQFF. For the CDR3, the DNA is TGTGCCAGTAGTATAGAGGGATACAATGAGCAGTTCTTC.

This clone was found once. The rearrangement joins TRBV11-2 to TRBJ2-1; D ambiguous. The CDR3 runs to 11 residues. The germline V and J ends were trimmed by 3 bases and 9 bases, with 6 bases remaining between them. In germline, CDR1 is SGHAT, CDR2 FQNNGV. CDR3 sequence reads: CASSLISEQFF. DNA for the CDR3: TGTGCCAGCAGCTTGATCAGTGAGCAGTTCTTC. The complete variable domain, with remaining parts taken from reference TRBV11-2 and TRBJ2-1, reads EAGVAQSPRYKIIEKRQSVAFWCNPISGHATLYWYQQILGQGPKLLIQFQNNGVVDDSQLPKDRFSAERLKGVDSTLKIQPAKLEDSAVYLCASSLISEQFFGPGTRLTVL.

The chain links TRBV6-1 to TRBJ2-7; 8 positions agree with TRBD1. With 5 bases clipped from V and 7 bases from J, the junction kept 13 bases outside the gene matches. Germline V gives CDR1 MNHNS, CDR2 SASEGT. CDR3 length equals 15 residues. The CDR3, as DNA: TGTGCCAGCAGTAGACAGGGGAACACAGGACGGGAGCAGTACTTC. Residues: CASSRQGNTGREQYF.

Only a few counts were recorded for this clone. CDR3 nucleotides: TGCGCCAGCAGTGTTTCAGGGGGCGAGCAGTACTTC. Translating it yields CASSVSGGEQYF. This chain uses TRBV10-1 with TRBJ2-7; 7 nucleotides match TRBD1. Germline-derived CDR1 and CDR2 are WNHNN and SYGVQD (reference sequence). The CDR3 length is 12 residues. V was clipped by 4 bases and J by 6 bases; unmatched bases: 3.

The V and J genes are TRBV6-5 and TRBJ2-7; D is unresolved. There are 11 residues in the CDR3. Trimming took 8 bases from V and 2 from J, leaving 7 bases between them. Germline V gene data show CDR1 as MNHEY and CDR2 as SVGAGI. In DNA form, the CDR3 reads TGTGCCAGCTCCACACCCTACGAGCAGTACTTC. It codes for CASSTPYEQYF.

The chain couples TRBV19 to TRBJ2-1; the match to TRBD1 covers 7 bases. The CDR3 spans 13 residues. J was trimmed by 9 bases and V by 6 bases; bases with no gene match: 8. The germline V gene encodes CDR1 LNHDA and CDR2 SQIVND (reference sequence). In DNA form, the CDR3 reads TGTGCCAGTAGCGGTAGACAGGGCGCTGAGCAGTTCTTC. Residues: CASSGRQGAEQFF. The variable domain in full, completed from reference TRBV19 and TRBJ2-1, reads DGGITQSPKYLFRKEGQNVTLSCEQNLNHDAMYWYRQDPGQGLRLIYYSQIVNDFQKGDIAEGYSVSREKKESFPLTVTSAQKNPTAFYLCASSGRQGAEQFFGPGTRLTVL.

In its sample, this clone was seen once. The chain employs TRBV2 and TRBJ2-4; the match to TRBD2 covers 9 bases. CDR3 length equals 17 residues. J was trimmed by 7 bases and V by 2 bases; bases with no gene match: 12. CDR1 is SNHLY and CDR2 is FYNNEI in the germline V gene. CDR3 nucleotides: TGTGCCAGCAGTGAAACGACTAGCGGAGCAACGGGGAACATTCAGTACTTC. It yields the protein CASSETTSGATGNIQYF.

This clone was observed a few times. CDR3 bases: TGCGCCAGCAGCGCCCGGGGCCTTGCAACTAATGAAAAACTGTTTTTT. As protein: CASSARGLATNEKLFF. The chain has TRBV5-1 and TRBJ1-4, with a tentative D call TRBD1 (5 bases). Germline V gene data show CDR1 as SGHRS and CDR2 as YFSETQ. Trimming cost V 4 bases and J 0 bases, with 13 bases left between them. CDR3 length: 16 amino acids.

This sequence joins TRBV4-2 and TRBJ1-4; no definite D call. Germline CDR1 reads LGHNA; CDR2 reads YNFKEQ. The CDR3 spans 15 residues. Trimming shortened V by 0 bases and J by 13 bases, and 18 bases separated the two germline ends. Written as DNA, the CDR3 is TGTGCCAGCAGCCAAGATCGTCAGCCTTTTGAGCGACTGTTTTTT. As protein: CASSQDRQPFERLFF.

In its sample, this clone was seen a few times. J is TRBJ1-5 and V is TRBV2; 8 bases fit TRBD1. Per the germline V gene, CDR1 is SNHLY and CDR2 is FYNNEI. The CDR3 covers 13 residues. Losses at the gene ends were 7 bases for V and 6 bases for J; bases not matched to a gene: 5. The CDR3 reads CASTVGQGQPQHF. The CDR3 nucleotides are TGTGCCAGCACTGTAGGACAGGGTCAGCCCCAGCATTTT. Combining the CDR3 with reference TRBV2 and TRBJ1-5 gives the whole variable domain EPEVTQTPSHQVTQMGQEVILRCVPISNHLYFYWYRQILGQKVEFLVSFYNNEISEKSEIFDDQFSVERPDGSNFTLKIRSTKLEDSAMYFCASTVGQGQPQHFGDGTRLSIL.

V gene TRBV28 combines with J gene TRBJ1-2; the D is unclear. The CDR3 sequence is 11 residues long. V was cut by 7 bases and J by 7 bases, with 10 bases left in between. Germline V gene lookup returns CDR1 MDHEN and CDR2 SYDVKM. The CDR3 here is CASMRAAGYTF. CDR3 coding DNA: TGTGCCAGCATGAGGGCTGCTGGCTACACCTTC.

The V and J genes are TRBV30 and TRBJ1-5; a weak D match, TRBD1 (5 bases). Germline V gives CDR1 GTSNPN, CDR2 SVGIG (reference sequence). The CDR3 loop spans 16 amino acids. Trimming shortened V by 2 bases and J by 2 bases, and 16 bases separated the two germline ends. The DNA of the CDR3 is TGTGCCTGGAGTATGGCAGGGATGTTGGGCAATCAGCCCCAGCATTTT. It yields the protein CAWSMAGMLGNQPQHF.

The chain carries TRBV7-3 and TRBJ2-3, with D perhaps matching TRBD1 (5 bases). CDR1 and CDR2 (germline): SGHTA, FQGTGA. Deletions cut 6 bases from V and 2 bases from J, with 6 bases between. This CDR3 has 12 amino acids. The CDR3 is CASRQDTDTQYF. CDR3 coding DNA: TGTGCCAGCAGACAGGACACAGATACGCAGTATTTT.